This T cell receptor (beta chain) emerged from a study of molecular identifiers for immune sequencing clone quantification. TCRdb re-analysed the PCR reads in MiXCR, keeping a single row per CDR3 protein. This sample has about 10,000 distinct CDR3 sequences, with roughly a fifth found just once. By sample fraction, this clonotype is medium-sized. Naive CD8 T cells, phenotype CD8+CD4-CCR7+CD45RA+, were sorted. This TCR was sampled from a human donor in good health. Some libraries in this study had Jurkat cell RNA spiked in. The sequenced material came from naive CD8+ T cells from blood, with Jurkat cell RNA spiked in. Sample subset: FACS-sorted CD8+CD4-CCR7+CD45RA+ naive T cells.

The CDR3 is CASSFEAGGPDTQYF. The CDR3 nucleotides read TGTGCCAGCAGCTTCGAAGCGGGAGGACCAGATACGCAGTATTTT. The chain carries TRBV7-6 and TRBJ2-3, with TRBD2 matching 9 bases. This CDR3 has 15 residues. V trimming: 3 bases; J trimming: 4 bases; junction bases outside the gene matches: 5. The germline CDR1 and CDR2 sequences are SGHVS and FNYEAQ.